These 25 T cell receptor beta chains were sequenced from one sample in a study of blood T cell repertoires in COVID-19. The data were produced by immunoSEQ multiplex PCR, yet TCRdb's version contains in-frame clones alone and is incomplete. The sample includes more than 130,000 clones, 84% seen only once; the top ten take 8% to 10%. The sequenced material came from peripheral blood. The receptors originated from a woman older than 75 in a cohort sampled during active or convalescent COVID-19.

The CDR3 bases are TGTGCCAGCAGCTTACAGACAGGGGGTACTGAAGCTTTCTTT. It encodes CASSLQTGGTEAFF. The V call is TRBV11-2, the J call TRBJ1-1, with 9 positions matching TRBD1. The germline V gene encodes CDR1 SGHAT and CDR2 FQNNGV. The junction had 3 bases not matched to a gene; V was cut back by 2 bases and J by 5 bases. The CDR3 is 14 amino acids.

The J gene is TRBJ2-5, the V gene TRBV6-1, with D maybe TRBD1 (5 bases). The CDR3 is 18 residues long. V dropped 1 base and J dropped 1 base, with 19 bases sitting between them. CDR1 and CDR2 from the germline V gene are MNHNS and SASEGT. This CDR3 is CASSEGKWGRVGQETQYF. CDR3 sequence (DNA): TGTGCCAGCAGTGAAGGGAAATGGGGCAGGGTGGGCCAAGAGACCCAGTACTTC.

V gene TRBV5-1 combines with J gene TRBJ2-5; TRBD2 might be the D (6 bases). The V gene lost 3 bases and the J gene lost 5 bases, with 26 bases spanning the gap. Per germline, CDR1 SGHRS and CDR2 YFSETQ. This CDR3 region has 18 residues. This chain's CDR3 is CASSSGTPWGEEWETQYF. CDR3 DNA: TGCGCCAGCAGCTCAGGGACGCCGTGGGGGGAAGAGTGGGAGACCCAGTACTTC.

This clone appeared a single time. This sequence joins TRBV2 and TRBJ1-1; 7 nucleotides line up with TRBD1. Unmatched junction bases numbered 12, after V lost 9 bases and J lost 5 bases. The CDR3 is 14 residues long. Germline loops: CDR1 SNHLY, CDR2 FYNNEI. This CDR3 is CASKPGQAGTEAFF. The CDR3 DNA reads TGTGCCAGTAAGCCTGGACAGGCCGGAACTGAAGCTTTCTTT. The whole variable domain, remainder taken from reference TRBV2 and TRBJ1-1, is EPEVTQTPSHQVTQMGQEVILRCVPISNHLYFYWYRQILGQKVEFLVSFYNNEISEKSEIFDDQFSVERPDGSNFTLKIRSTKLEDSAMYFCASKPGQAGTEAFFGQGTRLTVV.

This clone was observed a handful of times. This rearrangement joins TRBV19 to TRBJ1-6; 9 nucleotides match TRBD1. The ends lost 5 bases at V and 6 bases at J; junction bases unmatched: 11. CDR1 and CDR2 from the germline V gene are LNHDA and SQIVND (reference sequence). The CDR3 length is 17 residues. The CDR3 here is CASSARSGTGSNSPLHF. The CDR3 bases are TGTGCCAGTAGTGCCCGGTCCGGGACAGGGTCTAATTCACCCCTCCACTTT.

This chain uses TRBV5-6 with TRBJ1-6; 8 bases fit TRBD1. Germline values: CDR1 SGHDT, CDR2 YYEEEE. Trimming took 4 bases from V and 16 from J; bases not matched to a gene: 7. CDR3 length: 12 residues. The CDR3 region has the DNA TGTGCCAGCAGCATACTCAGGGGGCCTCTCCACTTT. This translates into CASSILRGPLHF.

The J gene is TRBJ1-2, the V gene TRBV2; D gene uncertain. CDR1 is SNHLY, CDR2 FYNNEI, per germline. The CDR3 has 13 residues. Between the trimmed V and J ends, which lost 7 bases and 5 bases, there was a span of 14 bases. In DNA form, the CDR3 reads TGTGCCAGCAACTATGAGAGTGTTTATGGCTACACCTTC. Protein: CASNYESVYGYTF.

This clone was recorded a few times. The chain recombines TRBV27 with TRBJ2-6; D is undetermined. The CDR3 is made up of 15 amino acids. The germline V and J ends were trimmed by 3 bases and 1 base, with 7 bases remaining between them. Germline loops: CDR1 MNHEY, CDR2 SMNVEV (reference sequence). The DNA of the CDR3 is TGTGCCAGCAGTTTCTCCAGGTCTGGGGCCAACGTCCTGACTTTC. Translation: CASSFSRSGANVLTF.

V and J are TRBV3-1 (or the pseudogene TRBV3-2) and TRBJ1-1; unclear D gene. In germline, CDR1 is LGHDT, CDR2 YNNKEL (reference sequence). CDR3 length: 15 amino acids. V lost 2 bases and J 3 bases, leaving 13 bases between the germline ends. The CDR3 nucleotides are TGTGCCAGCAGCCAATACTCCCGCATGGACACTGAAGCTTTCTTT. Amino acids: CASSQYSRMDTEAFF.

The genes are TRBV6-5 and TRBJ2-1; 8 nucleotides line up with TRBD2. J lost 4 bases, V lost 5 bases, and 4 bases had no gene match. This CDR3 has 14 residues. The germline V gene has CDR1 MNHEY and CDR2 SVGAGI. In DNA, the CDR3 is TGTGCCAGCAGTCCGGGGGGGACTTACAATGAGCAGTTCTTC. It yields the protein CASSPGGTYNEQFF.

This clone has a handful of counts. The chain joins TRBV7-3 to TRBJ1-5, with no clear D. The CDR3 runs 16 residues. V was cut by 2 bases and J by 0 bases, with 11 bases left in between. The germline V gene has CDR1 SGHTA and CDR2 FQGTGA. The CDR3 here is CASSLRREYSNQPQHF. For the CDR3, the DNA is TGTGCCAGCAGCTTACGGAGGGAATATAGCAATCAGCCCCAGCATTTT. The full variable domain, in which reference TRBV7-3 and TRBJ1-5 provide the parts outside the CDR3, is GAGVSQTPSNKVTEKGKYVELRCDPISGHTALYWYRQSLGQGPEFLIYFQGTGAADDSGLPNDRFFAVRPEGSVSTLKIQRTERGDSAVYLCASSLRREYSNQPQHFGDGTRLSIL.

CDR3: CASSLAGSGQGGSEQFF. CDR3 DNA: TGCGCCAGCAGCTTGGCCGGGTCGGGACAGGGGGGCTCTGAGCAGTTCTTC. The V call is TRBV5-1, the J call TRBJ2-1; 11 nucleotides agree with TRBD1. From germline, CDR1 is SGHRS and CDR2 YFSETQ. V lost 0 bases to trimming and J lost 9 bases; unmatched junction nucleotides: 11. The CDR3 contains 17 residues.

This clone showed up just once. The chain employs TRBV7-8 and TRBJ1-2, with unresolved D. V dropped 2 bases and J dropped 0 bases, with 13 bases sitting between them. CDR3 length: 16 residues. Germline V gives CDR1 SGHVS, CDR2 FQNEAQ. CDR3 DNA sequence: TGTGCCAGCAGCTTATTTCGAGGAGACTCTAACTATGGCTACACCTTC. Translation gives CASSLFRGDSNYGYTF.

A single count supports this clone. The rearrangement joins TRBV5-1 to TRBJ2-2; TRBD2 agrees at 8 bases. CDR3 length: 15 residues. V lost 6 bases to trimming and J lost 2 bases; unmatched junction nucleotides: 6. CDR1 and CDR2 (germline): SGHRS, YFSETQ. The CDR3 nucleotides are TGCGCCAGCACCGGCGGGACTAGAAACACCGGGGAGCTGTTTTTT. Its translation: CASTGGTRNTGELFF.

This clone has more than one count but fewer than ten. The V and J genes are TRBV3-1 (or the pseudogene TRBV3-2) and TRBJ2-4; the match to TRBD1 covers 9 bases. The CDR3 is made up of 16 amino acids. CDR1 is LGHDT, CDR2 YNNKEL, per germline (reference sequence). Unmatched junction bases numbered 4, after V lost 4 bases and J lost 0 bases. Here the CDR3 DNA reads TGTGCCAGCAGCCGAGGGACAGGGTCAGCCAAAAACATTCAGTACTTC. Encoded protein: CASSRGTGSAKNIQYF.

The rearrangement joins TRBV6-6 to TRBJ2-7; a weak D match, TRBD2 (6 bases). The V end was cut by 5 bases, the J end by 4 bases, with 15 bases between. Germline lookup yields CDR1 MNHNY and CDR2 SVGAGI (reference sequence). The CDR3 is 14 amino acids. The CDR3 DNA reads TGTGCCAGCAGTCCCGACCTAGCGATGTACGAGCAGTACGTC. It translates to CASSPDLAMYEQYV.

J is TRBJ1-1 and V is TRBV7-3; D possibly corresponds to TRBD1 (6 bases). Trimming stripped 2 bases from V and 4 bases from J, with 17 bases between. Germline V gene lookup returns CDR1 SGHTA and CDR2 FQGTGA. The CDR3 spans 16 residues. Here the CDR3 reads CASSLGVLGAGTEAFF. In DNA form, the CDR3 reads TGTGCCAGCAGCTTAGGTGTGTTGGGGGCTGGCACTGAAGCTTTCTTT.

This clone was seen more than once but under ten times. This chain uses TRBV3-1 (or the pseudogene TRBV3-2) with TRBJ2-2; TRBD2 aligns across 7 bases. V gave up 2 bases and J gave up 6 bases; unmatched junction bases: 12. The germline V gene has CDR1 LGHDT and CDR2 YNNKEL (reference sequence). The CDR3 covers 17 residues. Here the CDR3 DNA reads TGTGCCAGCAGCCAACGCTCCGGGACTACAAGTCCCGGGGAGCTGTTTTTT. It codes for CASSQRSGTTSPGELFF.

The V and J genes are TRBV12-3 or TRBV12-4 and TRBJ2-1, with TRBD1 as a possible D gene (6 bases). Trimming shortened V by 4 bases and J by 4 bases, and 8 bases separated the two germline ends. The CDR3 runs 13 residues. The DNA for the CDR3 is TGTGCCAGCAGTTGGCAGGGGTACAATGAGCAGTTCTTC. Encoded protein: CASSWQGYNEQFF.

The V and J genes are TRBV5-8 and TRBJ2-1; TRBD1 matches 7 bases. The germline CDR1 and CDR2 sequences are SGHTS and YDEGEE. CDR3 length: 16 residues. V shed 3 bases, J shed 3 bases, and the junction held 9 bases outside the gene matches. CDR3 nucleotides: TGTGCCAGCAGCTATCAGACAGGGCTCCTCTACAATGAGCAGTTCTTC. It codes for CASSYQTGLLYNEQFF.

This chain joins TRBV7-2 and TRBJ2-5; D is unclear. CDR1 SGHTA and CDR2 FQGNSA come from the germline V gene. The V and J ends lost 6 bases and 4 bases respectively, with 12 bases between them. The CDR3 totals 13 residues. CDR3 in DNA: TGTGCCAGCAGTCTTTTACGGTCAGAGACCCAGTACTTC. Translation: CASSLLRSETQYF. The full variable domain, rest sourced from reference TRBV7-2 and TRBJ2-5, is GAGVSQSPSNKVTEKGKDVELRCDPISGHTALYWYRQSLGQGLEFLIYFQGNSAPDKSGLPSDRFSAERTGGSVSTLTIQRTQQEDSAVYLCASSLLRSETQYFGPGTRLLVL.

This chain joins TRBV19 and TRBJ2-3; 8 nucleotides align to TRBD1. The CDR3 sequence is 13 residues long. The V gene's germline CDR1 is LNHDA and CDR2 SQIVND (reference sequence). Unmatched junction bases numbered 2, after V lost 7 bases and J lost 2 bases. CDR3 sequence (DNA): TGTGCCAGTAAGGACAGGGACACAGATACGCAGTATTTT. It specifies CASKDRDTDTQYF.

This rearrangement joins TRBV4-1 to TRBJ2-5; 13 nucleotides align to TRBD2. Germline V gene data show CDR1 as MGHRA and CDR2 as YSYEKL. V dropped 6 bases and J dropped 4; count of bases not matched to a gene: 8. The length of the CDR3 is 16 residues. CDR3 protein: CASSPTSGGARETQYF. CDR3 DNA sequence: TGCGCCAGCAGTCCAACTAGCGGGGGGGCCCGAGAGACCCAGTACTTC.

The J gene is TRBJ2-4, the V gene TRBV2; 12 bases fit TRBD1. Germline V gene sequence: CDR1 SNHLY, CDR2 FYNNEI. V lost 6 bases and J lost 9; bases outside the gene matches: 6. CDR3 length equals 14 residues. The CDR3 DNA reads TGTGCCAGCAGACGGGACAGGGGGCCGAGCATTCAGTACTTC. Its protein is CASRRDRGPSIQYF.

V usage is TRBV19 and J usage is TRBJ2-5, with 15 bases identical to TRBD2. The CDR3 runs to 15 residues. The V gene's germline CDR1 is LNHDA and CDR2 SQIVND (reference sequence). The V and J ends lost 7 bases and 5 bases, in that order; junction bases with no gene match: 5. Here the CDR3 reads CASIGLAGGRETQYF. The CDR3 coding sequence is TGTGCCAGTATTGGACTAGCGGGGGGGCGGGAGACCCAGTACTTC.